The next 5 T cell receptor beta chains were all read from a single sample in a study of spatial heterogeneity in lung cancer. TCRdb re-called the 5' RACE reads through MiXCR, storing one row per CDR3 protein. The sample lists 10,000 to 15,000 distinct CDR3 sequences; less than 4.5% were seen once. Time point given: sample taken at primary tumor resection. Sample: PBMCs, taken at surgery. These receptors all stem from a male donor with early-stage non-small cell lung cancer.

This clonotype was seen repeatedly, ten times or more. This sequence joins TRBV12-3 or TRBV12-4 and TRBJ1-2; D perhaps matches TRBD1 (5 bases). This CDR3 is 11 amino acids long. V was clipped by 7 bases and J by 7 bases, with 10 bases between them. CDR3 in DNA: TGTGCCAGCACTCAGGGTCGTGGCTACACCTTC. Its translation is CASTQGRGYTF.

Many counts were recorded for this clonotype. This chain joins TRBV7-2 and TRBJ2-1; D may be TRBD1 (5 bases). Between the trimmed V and J ends, which lost 1 base and 4 bases, there was a span of 11 bases. CDR3 length equals 15 residues. Germline V gene sequence: CDR1 SGHTA, CDR2 FQGNSA. CDR3 sequence reads: CASSLGTRSYNEQFF. Written as DNA, the CDR3 is TGTGCCAGCAGCTTAGGGACACGGAGTTACAATGAGCAGTTCTTC.

This clonotype was picked up many times. V gene TRBV5-1 combines with J gene TRBJ2-2; a weak D match, TRBD2 (6 bases). The CDR3 spans 15 residues. The V end lost 0 bases, the J end lost 0 bases, and 6 bases lay between the germline ends. Germline V CDR1 and CDR2: SGHRS, YFSETQ. CDR3 nucleotide sequence: TGCGCCAGCAGCTTGGGCGGGACGAACACCGGGGAGCTGTTTTTT. Translation gives CASSLGGTNTGELFF.

Written as DNA, the CDR3 is TGTGCCAGCAGCTTAGGCGGCGGGAGGATCACAGATACGCAGTATTTT. Its protein product is CASSLGGGRITDTQYF. The rearrangement joins TRBV11-2 to TRBJ2-3, with 8 bases matching TRBD2. V trimming: 1 base; J trimming: 2 bases; junction bases outside the gene matches: 5. Germline V lookup: CDR1 SGHAT, CDR2 FQNNGV. CDR3 size: 16 residues.

The V and J genes are TRBV5-6 and TRBJ2-3; 7 bases agree with TRBD1. CDR1 is SGHDT and CDR2 is YYEEEE in the germline V gene. This CDR3 is 15 amino acids long. J lost 3 bases, V lost 2 bases, and 6 bases had no gene match. The CDR3 nucleotides are TGTGCCAGCAGCTTCCTTAGGGGGCGAACAGATACGCAGTATTTT. Residues: CASSFLRGRTDTQYF.